The 26 T cell receptor beta chains listed next were all sequenced from one sample in a study of T cells in Graves' hyperthyroidism and ophthalmopathy. Amplified TCR beta CDR3 regions came from RNA transcripts. The study used the HTBI primer set for a first-round RT-PCR of the TCR CDR3. TCRdb re-analysed the multiplex PCR reads in MiXCR, keeping a single row per CDR3 protein. Of about 500,000 distinct CDR3 sequences listed, about 15% are singletons. Sample: blood. The receptors derive from a woman aged 18-29 years with Graves' hyperthyroidism.

This clonotype was detected a few times. The chain couples TRBV19 to TRBJ2-7, with 7 bases aligning to TRBD2. The CDR3 is 14 amino acids. V lost 5 bases and J lost 6; bases outside the gene matches: 10. The germline gives CDR1 LNHDA, CDR2 SQIVND (reference sequence). The DNA of the CDR3 is TGTGCCAGTAGTCGGGCGGGAGTTCTCCGCGAGCAGTACTTC. Its protein is CASSRAGVLREQYF.

This clonotype has ten or more counts. The chain employs TRBV11-2 and TRBJ2-7; the D gene could be TRBD1 or TRBD2 (5 bases each). V dropped 4 bases and J dropped 3 bases, with 16 bases sitting between them. The germline CDR1 and CDR2 sequences are SGHAT and FQNNGV. The CDR3 extends over 15 amino acids. The CDR3 region is CASSSESGGGYEQYF. Written as DNA, the CDR3 is TGTGCCAGCAGCTCCGAATCTGGGGGTGGCTACGAGCAGTACTTC.

This clonotype has at least ten counts. The junction departs from germline at one end; a sequencing error may be responsible. The gene calls are TRBV7-9 and TRBJ1-4; D possibly corresponds to TRBD1 (6 bases). The germline gives CDR1 SEHNR, CDR2 FQNEAQ (reference sequence). The CDR3 consists of 16 residues. The CDR3 loop is CASARGTKSTSEKLFF. The DNA of the CDR3 is TGTGCCAGCGCTAGGGGGACGAAATCAACTAGTGAAAAACTGTTTTTT. Filled out from reference TRBV7-9 and TRBJ1-4, the complete variable domain reads DTGVSQNPRHKITKRGQNVTFRCDPISEHNRLYWYRQTLGQGPEFLTYFQNEAQLEKSRLLSDRFSAERPKGSFSTLEIQRTEQGDSAMYLCASARGTKSTSEKLFFGSGTQLSVL.

This clonotype was counted many times. The chain employs TRBV29-1 and TRBJ1-5; a possible D gene is TRBD1 (5 bases). Trimming cost V 5 bases and J 5 bases, with 13 bases left between them. This CDR3 is built from 13 residues. Germline CDR1 reads SQVTM; CDR2 reads ANQGSEA. CDR3 loop: CSVTPGPYQPQHF. The DNA of the CDR3 is TGCAGCGTTACCCCGGGACCTTATCAGCCCCAGCATTTT. The full variable domain, completed using reference TRBV29-1 and TRBJ1-5, is SAVISQKPSRDICQRGTSLTIQCQVDSQVTMMFWYRQQPGQSLTLIATANQGSEATYESGFVIDKFPISRPNLTFSTLTVSNMSPEDSSIYLCSVTPGPYQPQHFGDGTRLSIL.

Ten or more counts support this clonotype. V is TRBV19 and J is TRBJ2-1; no clear D gene. V gave up 4 bases and J gave up 1 base, with 11 bases separating them. There are 15 residues in the CDR3. Germline V lookup: CDR1 LNHDA, CDR2 SQIVND (reference sequence). As DNA, the CDR3 is TGTGCCAGTAGTAGTGCCCATGGGTCCTACAATGAGCAGTTCTTC. It translates to CASSSAHGSYNEQFF.

Regarding this clonotype: This could be a read error, since a much larger clone is one nucleotide away. V usage is TRBV2 and J usage is TRBJ2-7; no reliable D call. There are 12 residues in the CDR3. Per the germline V gene, CDR1 is SNHLY and CDR2 is FYNNEI. The ends were cut back, 7 bases at V and 2 bases at J, with 9 bases in the middle. CDR3 in amino acids: CASTLCTYEQYF. The CDR3 DNA reads TGTGCCAGCACCCTGTGTACCTACGAGCAGTACTTC.

The rearrangement joins TRBV29-1 to TRBJ2-1; 8 nucleotides agree with TRBD2. The CDR3 loop spans 14 amino acids. The V and J ends lost 8 bases and 7 bases, in that order; junction bases with no gene match: 13. The V gene's germline CDR1 is SQVTM and CDR2 ANQGSEA. The CDR3, as DNA: TGCAGCCCAGCGGTAGCGGGATATGAGAATGAGCAGTTCTTC. It encodes CSPAVAGYENEQFF.

This clonotype was detected many times. The chain uses TRBV19 and TRBJ2-5, with 9 bases that match TRBD1. This CDR3 spans 15 amino acids. The germline V gene has CDR1 LNHDA and CDR2 SQIVND (reference sequence). V shed 5 bases and J 2 bases; nucleotides not matched to a gene: 6. The CDR3 sequence: CASSGPGTGQETQYF. The CDR3 bases are TGTGCCAGTAGTGGTCCCGGGACAGGGCAAGAGACCCAGTACTTC.

This clonotype was seen many times. The chain employs TRBV7-9 and TRBJ1-1, with TRBD1 as a possible D gene (5 bases). The CDR3 runs to 14 residues. The germline V gene encodes CDR1 SEHNR and CDR2 FQNEAQ (reference sequence). Deletions cut 6 bases from V and 1 base from J, with 12 bases between. This CDR3 is CASRPTGPNTEAFF. Here the CDR3 DNA reads TGTGCCAGCAGGCCTACAGGCCCGAACACTGAAGCTTTCTTT. The entire variable domain, with the rest obtained from reference TRBV7-9 and TRBJ1-1, is as follows: DTGVSQNPRHKITKRGQNVTFRCDPISEHNRLYWYRQTLGQGPEFLTYFQNEAQLEKSRLLSDRFSAERPKGSFSTLEIQRTEQGDSAMYLCASRPTGPNTEAFFGQGTRLTVV.

In its sample, this clonotype was seen many times. This chain joins TRBV2 and TRBJ1-2, with TRBD1 identical over 8 bases. CDR3 size: 13 residues. CDR1 and CDR2 from the germline V gene are SNHLY and FYNNEI. Germline trimming cut 9 bases from V and 3 bases from J; bases unmatched to any gene: 6. CDR3 DNA sequence: TGTGCCAGTACCAGGGGGCGCGACTATGGCTACACCTTC. It specifies CASTRGRDYGYTF.

The rearrangement joins TRBV14 to TRBJ1-3; 7 positions agree with TRBD1. The CDR3 runs to 19 residues. V lost 4 bases and J lost 0; bases outside the gene matches: 15. CDR1 and CDR2 from the germline V gene are SGHDN and FVKESK. The CDR3 spells CASSLQGTATTTSGNTIYF. The CDR3 region has the DNA TGTGCCAGCAGCCTACAGGGGACAGCCACTACTACCTCTGGAAACACCATATATTTT.

The chain employs TRBV15 and TRBJ2-1; D is uncertain. Deletions cut 4 bases from V and 8 bases from J, with 15 bases between. Per the germline V gene, CDR1 is LNHNV and CDR2 is YYDKDF (reference sequence). CDR3 length: 14 amino acids. CDR3 loop: CATSTARAADEQFF. The CDR3 nucleotides are TGTGCCACCAGCACGGCCCGGGCAGCTGATGAGCAGTTCTTC.

As regards this clonotype: Given a much more abundant clone one base away, this may be a read error. The chain carries TRBV6-9 and TRBJ2-1; unclear D gene. CDR1 and CDR2 from the germline V gene are MNHGY and SVAAGI. CDR3 length: 14 amino acids. In DNA form, the CDR3 reads TGTGTCAGCAGTTCCCCGATCCACCACAATGAGCAGTTCTTC. Encoded protein: CVSSSPIHHNEQFF.

The chain carries TRBV10-2 and TRBJ2-2; D is possibly TRBD2 (5 bases). V was shortened by 7 bases and J by 5 bases, with 17 bases between the two germline ends. The germline CDR1 and CDR2 sequences are WSHSY and SAAADI. The CDR3 consists of 15 residues. The DNA for the CDR3 is TGCGCCAGCAACGACGAGGGCATGAGAACCGGGGAGCTGTTTTTT. Protein sequence: CASNDEGMRTGELFF.

V and J are TRBV6-5 and TRBJ2-1, with TRBD1 identical over 10 bases. The CDR3 extends over 16 amino acids. Trimming removed 4 bases from V and 10 bases from J; junction bases left unmatched: 13. The V gene's germline CDR1 is MNHEY and CDR2 SVGAGI. The CDR3 DNA reads as TGTGCCAGCAGTTTTGGGGCCCCGGGACAGGGGAGCGAGCAGTTCTTC. This encodes CASSFGAPGQGSEQFF.

In its sample, this clonotype was seen many times. This chain uses TRBV7-9 with TRBJ2-1, with 11 nucleotides matching TRBD2. The V gene's germline CDR1 is SEHNR and CDR2 FQNEAQ (reference sequence). CDR3 length: 17 residues. V lost 1 base, J lost 7 bases, and 9 bases stayed unmatched. The CDR3 DNA reads as TGTGCCAGCAGCTTAGTGGTAGCGGGAGGGCCCAGAAATGAGCAGTTCTTC. Residues: CASSLVVAGGPRNEQFF.

This clonotype has a handful of counts. This chain links TRBV7-9 with TRBJ1-4; D gene ambiguous. Germline V gives CDR1 SEHNR, CDR2 FQNEAQ (reference sequence). The CDR3 is made up of 15 amino acids. The V end was cut by 2 bases, the J end by 4 bases, with 11 bases between. CDR3 DNA: TGTGCCAGCAGCTTAACCCTCCGAGATAATGAAAAACTGTTTTTT. It translates to CASSLTLRDNEKLFF.

This clonotype was counted between two and nine times. The rearrangement links TRBV7-9 to TRBJ2-7; 8 bases fit TRBD2. Per the germline V gene, CDR1 is SEHNR and CDR2 is FQNEAQ (reference sequence). The CDR3 spans 15 residues. Trimming cost V 4 bases and J 3 bases; bases outside gene matches: 8. This chain's CDR3 is CASSSFRGGGYEQYV. DNA of the CDR3: TGTGCCAGCAGCTCATTTCGGGGGGGCGGCTACGAGCAGTACGTC.

This clonotype was seen at least ten times. The chain is built from TRBV12-3 or TRBV12-4 and TRBJ1-1; no definite D call. The CDR3 is 11 amino acids. The V end was cut by 3 bases, the J end by 3 bases, with 2 bases between. The CDR3 bases are TGTGCCAGCAGTTTTCACACTGAAGCTTTCTTT. It is translated as CASSFHTEAFF.

There are many counts of this clonotype. This chain joins TRBV3-1 and TRBJ1-4; maybe TRBD1 (6 bases). The V end was cut by 0 bases, the J end by 5 bases, with 7 bases between. The CDR3 totals 14 residues. Germline loops: CDR1 LGHDT, CDR2 YNNKEL (reference sequence). The CDR3 DNA follows: TGTGCCAGCAGCCAAGACAGGGGAAATGAAAAACTGTTTTTT. It is translated as CASSQDRGNEKLFF.

The chain joins TRBV7-9 to TRBJ1-2, with D possibly being TRBD1 (6 bases). V gave up 5 bases and J gave up 2 bases, with 15 bases separating them. CDR3 size: 15 residues. Germline CDR1 reads SEHNR; CDR2 reads FQNEAQ (reference sequence). The CDR3 DNA reads as TGTGCCAGCAGCCAGCGGGGGACAATCAACTATGGCTACACCTTC. This encodes CASSQRGTINYGYTF.

This clonotype was seen repeatedly, ten times or more. V gene TRBV2 combines with J gene TRBJ2-2; D is possibly TRBD1 (6 bases). V was shortened by 9 bases and J by 2 bases, with 13 bases between the two germline ends. CDR1 is SNHLY and CDR2 is FYNNEI in the germline V gene. There are 14 residues in the CDR3. For the CDR3, the DNA is TGTGCCAGTCTCCGGGACACCAACACCGGGGAGCTGTTTTTT. Translating it yields CASLRDTNTGELFF.

This clonotype was counted at least ten times. This chain links TRBV6-5 with TRBJ1-4, with no clear D. CDR3 length equals 15 residues. The V gene's germline CDR1 is MNHEY and CDR2 SVGAGI. Trimming removed 0 bases at V and 7 bases at J, with 12 bases between. Here the CDR3 reads CASSYSVREFEKLFF. The CDR3 nucleotides are TGTGCCAGCAGTTACTCCGTTAGGGAGTTTGAAAAACTGTTTTTT.

In this sample, this clonotype turned up a few times. CDR3 DNA: TGCAGCGTTGTCCCAGGGGCCACCGGGGAGCTGTTTTTT. This gives the protein CSVVPGATGELFF. The chain links TRBV29-1 to TRBJ2-2, with a weak D call TRBD1 (6 bases). The germline V gene encodes CDR1 SQVTM and CDR2 ANQGSEA. V shed 4 bases and J shed 4 bases, with 10 bases lying between them. The CDR3 has 13 amino acids.

A few counts support this clonotype. The V call is TRBV4-1, the J call TRBJ2-1; TRBD2 might be the D (7 bases). CDR1 is MGHRA and CDR2 is YSYEKL in the germline V gene. The length of the CDR3 is 19 residues. V was shortened by 2 bases and J by 0 bases, with 20 bases between the two germline ends. CDR3 sequence: CASSQFPPGGGSSYNEQFF. Written as DNA, the CDR3 is TGCGCCAGCAGCCAATTTCCCCCCGGGGGCGGGAGCTCCTACAATGAGCAGTTCTTC.

There are many counts of this clonotype. Here the CDR3 reads CASNPIPGSTEAFF. The CDR3, as DNA: TGTGCCAGCAACCCCATCCCGGGGAGCACTGAAGCTTTCTTT. The rearrangement uses TRBV28 and TRBJ1-1; D gene unclear. Germline V CDR1 and CDR2: MDHEN, SYDVKM. The CDR3 is 14 residues long. V was cut by 7 bases and J by 4 bases, with 16 bases left in between.